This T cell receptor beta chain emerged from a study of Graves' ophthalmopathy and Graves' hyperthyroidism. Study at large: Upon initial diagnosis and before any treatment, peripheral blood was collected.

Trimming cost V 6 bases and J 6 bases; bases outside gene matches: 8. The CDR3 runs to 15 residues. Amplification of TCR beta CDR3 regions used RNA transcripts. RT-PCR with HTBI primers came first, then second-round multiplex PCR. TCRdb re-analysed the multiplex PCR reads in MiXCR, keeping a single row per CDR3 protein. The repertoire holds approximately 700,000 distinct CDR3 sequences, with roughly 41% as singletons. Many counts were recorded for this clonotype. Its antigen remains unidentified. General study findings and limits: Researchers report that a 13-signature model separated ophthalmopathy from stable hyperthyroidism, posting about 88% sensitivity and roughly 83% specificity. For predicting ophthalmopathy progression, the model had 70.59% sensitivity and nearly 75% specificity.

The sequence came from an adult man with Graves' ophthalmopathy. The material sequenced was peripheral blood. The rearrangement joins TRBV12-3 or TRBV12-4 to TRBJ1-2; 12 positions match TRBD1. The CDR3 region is CASRGPGQGAHGYTF. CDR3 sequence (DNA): TGTGCCAGCAGGGGTCCGGGACAGGGGGCGCATGGCTACACCTTC.